This TCR beta chain was identified in a study of blood T cell repertoires in COVID-19. About the study: Acute and convalescent COVID-19 specimens originated in the United States, Italy and Spain. PBMCs, B-cell-depleted T cells, or T cells were the source of the cDNA or gDNA that made up the material.

The authors' processing: Amplified reference gene primers provided the basis for estimating nucleated cell counts. Profiling relied on immunoSEQ multiplex PCR, and the TCRdb table lists in-frame clones only, not all of them. The DNA gave D and trimming, while V, J and clone size come from that table. The sample has roughly 100,000 clones; approximately 85% are singletons. Germline loops: CDR1 MDHEN, CDR2 SYDVKM. The CDR3 is 14 amino acids. With 3 bases removed from V and 7 bases from J, the gap between germline ends came to 12 bases. The sequence was obtained from a woman aged 80 or older with active or convalescent COVID-19. The specimen sequenced was peripheral blood. The chain couples TRBV28 to TRBJ1-4; D possibly corresponds to TRBD1 (6 bases). In DNA, the CDR3 is TGTGCCAGCAGTTTTAGAGGGGGACGTGAAAAACTGTTTTTT. The encoded protein is CASSFRGGREKLFF.